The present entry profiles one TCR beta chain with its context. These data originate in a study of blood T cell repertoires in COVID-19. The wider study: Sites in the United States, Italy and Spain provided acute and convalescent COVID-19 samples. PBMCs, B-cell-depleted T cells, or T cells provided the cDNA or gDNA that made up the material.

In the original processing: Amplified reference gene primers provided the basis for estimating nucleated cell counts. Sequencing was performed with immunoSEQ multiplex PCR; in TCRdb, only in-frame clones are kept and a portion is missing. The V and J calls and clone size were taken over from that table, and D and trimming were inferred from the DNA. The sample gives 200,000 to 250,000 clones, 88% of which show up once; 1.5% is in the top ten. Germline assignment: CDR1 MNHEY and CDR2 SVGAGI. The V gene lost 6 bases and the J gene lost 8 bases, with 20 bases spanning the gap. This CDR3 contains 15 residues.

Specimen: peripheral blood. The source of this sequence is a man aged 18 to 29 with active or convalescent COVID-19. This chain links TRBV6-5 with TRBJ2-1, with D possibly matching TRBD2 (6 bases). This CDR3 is CASSRSGTAFDEQFF. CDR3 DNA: TGTGCCAGCAGCCGATCCGGGACTGCGTTCGATGAGCAGTTCTTC.